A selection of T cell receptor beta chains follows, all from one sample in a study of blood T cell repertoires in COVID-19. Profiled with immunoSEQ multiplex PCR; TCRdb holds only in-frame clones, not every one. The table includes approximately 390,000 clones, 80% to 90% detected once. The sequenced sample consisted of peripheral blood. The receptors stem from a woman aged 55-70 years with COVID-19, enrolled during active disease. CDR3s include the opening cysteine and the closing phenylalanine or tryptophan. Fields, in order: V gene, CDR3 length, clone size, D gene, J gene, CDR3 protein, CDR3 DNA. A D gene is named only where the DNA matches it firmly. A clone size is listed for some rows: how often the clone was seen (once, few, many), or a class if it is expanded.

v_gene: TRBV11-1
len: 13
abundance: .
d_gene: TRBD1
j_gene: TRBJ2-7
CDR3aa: CASSPDRTYEQYF
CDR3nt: TGTGCCAGCAGCCCGGACAGGACCTACGAGCAGTACTTC

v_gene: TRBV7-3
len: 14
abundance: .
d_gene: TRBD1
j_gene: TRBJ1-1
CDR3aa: CASSPNLRQGEAFF
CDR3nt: TGTGCCAGCAGCCCCAACCTCAGACAGGGTGAAGCTTTCTTT

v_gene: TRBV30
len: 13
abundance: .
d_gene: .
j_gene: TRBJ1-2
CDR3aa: CAWSLGDNYGYTF
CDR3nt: TGTGCCTGGAGTCTCGGGGATAACTATGGCTACACCTTC

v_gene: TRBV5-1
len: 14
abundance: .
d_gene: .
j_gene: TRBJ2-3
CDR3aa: CASSPLPGTDTQYF
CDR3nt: TGCGCCAGCAGCCCCTTACCAGGCACAGATACGCAGTATTTT

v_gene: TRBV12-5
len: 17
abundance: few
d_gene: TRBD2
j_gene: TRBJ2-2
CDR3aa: CASGTPSGGANTGELFF
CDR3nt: TGTGCTAGTGGCACCCCTAGCGGGGGGGCGAACACCGGGGAGCTGTTTTTT

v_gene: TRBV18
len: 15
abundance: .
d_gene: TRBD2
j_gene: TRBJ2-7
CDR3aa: CASSLGLAGDGEQYF
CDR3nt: TGTGCCAGCTCACTCGGACTAGCGGGGGATGGGGAGCAGTACTTC

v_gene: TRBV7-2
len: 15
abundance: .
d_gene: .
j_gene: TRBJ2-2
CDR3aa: CASSRRDMNTGELFF
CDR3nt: TGTGCCAGCAGCCGCAGGGATATGAACACCGGGGAGCTGTTTTTT

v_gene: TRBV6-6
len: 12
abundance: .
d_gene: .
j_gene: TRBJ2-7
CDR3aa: CASSEQGYEQYF
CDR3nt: TGTGCCAGCAGCGAACAGGGTTACGAGCAGTACTTC

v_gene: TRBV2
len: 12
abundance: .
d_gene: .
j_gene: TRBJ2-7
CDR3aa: CASSRSSYEQYF
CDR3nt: TGTGCCAGCAGTCGTAGCTCCTACGAGCAGTACTTC

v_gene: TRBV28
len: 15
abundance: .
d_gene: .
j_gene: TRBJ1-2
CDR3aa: CASSLWLETGYGYTF
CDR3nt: TGTGCCAGCAGTTTATGGTTGGAGACAGGCTATGGCTACACCTTC

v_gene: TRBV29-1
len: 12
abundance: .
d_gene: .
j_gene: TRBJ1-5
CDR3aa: CSVWKGNQPQHF
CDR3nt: TGCAGCGTTTGGAAGGGGAATCAGCCCCAGCATTTT

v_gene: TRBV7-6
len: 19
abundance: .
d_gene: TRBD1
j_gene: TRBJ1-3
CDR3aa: CASSQNSRQGTLSGNTIYF
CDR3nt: TGTGCCAGCAGTCAAAACTCTCGACAGGGGACCCTCTCTGGAAACACCATATATTTT

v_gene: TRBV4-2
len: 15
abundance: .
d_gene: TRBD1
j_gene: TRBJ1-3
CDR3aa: CASSETTGSGNTIYF
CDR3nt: TGTGCCAGCAGCGAAACGACAGGGTCTGGAAACACCATATATTTT

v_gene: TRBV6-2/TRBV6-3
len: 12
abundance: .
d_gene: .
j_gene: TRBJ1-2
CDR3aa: CASSYSFGGYTF
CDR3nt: TGTGCCAGCAGTTACTCGTTCGGTGGCTACACCTTC

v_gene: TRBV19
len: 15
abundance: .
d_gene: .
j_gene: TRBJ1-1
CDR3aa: CASSFAGRGNTEAFF
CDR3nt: TGTGCCAGTAGTTTCGCAGGGCGAGGGAACACTGAAGCTTTCTTT

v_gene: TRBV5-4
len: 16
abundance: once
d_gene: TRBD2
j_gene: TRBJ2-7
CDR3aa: CASSELTSGGANEQYF
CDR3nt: TGTGCCAGCAGCGAACTGACTAGCGGGGGGGCGAACGAGCAGTACTTC

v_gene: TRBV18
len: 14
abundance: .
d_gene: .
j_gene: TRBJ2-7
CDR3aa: CASSTLQDSYEQYF
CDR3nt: TGTGCCAGCTCCACCTTACAGGATTCCTACGAGCAGTACTTC

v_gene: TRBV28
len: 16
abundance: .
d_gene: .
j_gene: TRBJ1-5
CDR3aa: CASSLMVSGVYQPQHF
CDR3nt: TGTGCCAGCAGTTTAATGGTCTCGGGTGTCTATCAGCCCCAGCATTTT

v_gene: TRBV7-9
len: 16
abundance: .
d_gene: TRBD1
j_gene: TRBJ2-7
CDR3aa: CASSLTTGTGVREQYF
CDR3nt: TGTGCCAGCAGCTTAACGACTGGGACAGGGGTGCGGGAGCAGTACTTC

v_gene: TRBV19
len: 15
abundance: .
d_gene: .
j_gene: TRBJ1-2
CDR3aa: CASSIEGRPLYGYTF
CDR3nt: TGTGCCAGTAGTATAGAGGGCAGGCCGCTCTATGGCTACACCTTC

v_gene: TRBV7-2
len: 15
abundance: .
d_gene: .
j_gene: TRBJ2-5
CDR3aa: CASSTQVADGETQYF
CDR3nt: TGTGCCAGCAGCACACAGGTAGCCGACGGAGAGACCCAGTACTTC

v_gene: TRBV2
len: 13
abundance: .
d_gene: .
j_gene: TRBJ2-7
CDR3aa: CASNPWGAYEQYF
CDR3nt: TGTGCCAGCAACCCCTGGGGGGCCTACGAGCAGTACTTC

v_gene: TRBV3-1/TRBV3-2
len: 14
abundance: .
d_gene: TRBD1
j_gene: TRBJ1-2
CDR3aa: CASSPRGQVYGYTF
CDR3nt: TGTGCCAGCAGCCCTAGGGGGCAGGTCTATGGCTACACCTTC